This is a list of T cell receptor beta chains from one sample in a study of T cells in Graves' hyperthyroidism and ophthalmopathy. One entry per CDR3 protein, called by TCRdb with MiXCR from the multiplex PCR reads. This repertoire shows 660,000 or so distinct CDR3 sequences, 45% found once; its top ten account for 7% to 7.5%. Sequences were obtained from peripheral blood or thyroid tissue (not recorded which). Receptors originate from an adult man with Graves' disease, either hyperthyroidism or ophthalmopathy (not recorded which). CDR3s leave out the opening cysteine and the closing phenylalanine or tryptophan.

V gene	CDR3 length	J gene	CDR3 protein
TRBV7-9	14	TRBJ2-6	ASSSLGNPGANVLT
TRBV5-1	11	TRBJ1-2	ASREPGRDGYT
TRBV2	10	TRBJ2-2	ASSTGGGELF
TRBV7-9	13	TRBJ1-5	ASDRTGVSNQPQH
TRBV6-5	14	TRBJ1-5	ASSYEIVNSNQPQH
TRBV7-2	12	TRBJ1-1	ASSLGRIYTEAF
TRBV20-1	15	TRBJ1-4	SARVLQGASRREKLF
TRBV10-3	13	TRBJ2-5	AISDPGDVGETQY
TRBV20-1	16	TRBJ1-6	SASDSPSISSYNSPLH
TRBV10-3	14	TRBJ1-6	AISEAWTASNSPLH
TRBV6-6	14	TRBJ1-4	ASSAQGMRTNEKLF
TRBV7-8	13	TRBJ1-6	ASSHRGGADSPLH
TRBV15	16	TRBJ2-3	ATSRGSGTGSGQLTQY
TRBV7-6	15	TRBJ2-7	ASSLVLAGGGYNEQY
TRBV29-1	10	TRBJ2-7	SVDDRSYEQY
TRBV7-2	12	TRBJ1-4	ASSPPGQAEKLF
TRBV7-9	13	TRBJ1-5	ASSSDRGRLQPQH
TRBV20-1	11	TRBJ1-2	SAGQGDFGGYT
TRBV9	13	TRBJ1-5	ASSVGDLSNQPQH